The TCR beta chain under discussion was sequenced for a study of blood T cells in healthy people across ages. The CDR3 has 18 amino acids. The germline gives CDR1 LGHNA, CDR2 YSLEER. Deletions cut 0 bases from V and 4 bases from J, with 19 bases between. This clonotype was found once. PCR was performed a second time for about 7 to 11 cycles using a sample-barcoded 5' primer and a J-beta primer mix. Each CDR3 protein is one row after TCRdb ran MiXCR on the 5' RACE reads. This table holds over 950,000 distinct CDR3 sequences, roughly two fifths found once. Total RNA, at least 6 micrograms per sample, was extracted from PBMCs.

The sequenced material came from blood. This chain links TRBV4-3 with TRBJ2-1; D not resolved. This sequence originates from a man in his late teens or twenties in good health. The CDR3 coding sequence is TGCGCCAGCAGCCAAGATGACGCAGACAAGGGCCGTTACAATGAGCAGTTCTTC. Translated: CASSQDDADKGRYNEQFF.